This TCR beta chain was captured by sequencing in a study of CXCR3-negative and CXCR3-positive naive CD8 T cells (dated by TCRdb to between 2018 and 2021). Regarding the research as a whole: In total, some 140 million TRB reads were obtained, which works out to roughly 1.5 +/- 0.3 million reads per library. Diversity and physicochemical repertoire analyses were performed on around ten donors pooled from two independent experiments. For the TRBV-TRBJ cluster analysis, the naive subsets came from about five donors, while the memory cells came from 3 donors. Points the paper makes about the study in general: Freshly isolated PBMCs were used for most assays because CXCR3 expression went down partially after cryopreservation. Repertoire diversity was comparably high in both naive subsets but much lower in memory CD8+ T cells. TRB CDR3s from CXCR3-positive naive cells showed higher hydrophobicity (lower Kidera factor 4), lower energy, and higher strength and volume indices than CXCR3-negative naive cells. Naive CXCR3-negative and CXCR3-positive cells from the same donor showed similar TRBV-TRBJ usage, whereas memory cells showed distinct patterns. Surface CD5, linked to self-reactivity in mice, was comparable between naive subsets; TCR interaction strength was therefore also inferred from TRB CDR3 physicochemical properties.

Measured from the cysteine to the phenylalanine, the CDR3 is 15 residues long. The record lacks a DNA sequence. Reading the germline V gene gives CDR1 SGHVS and CDR2 FQNEAQ. Concerning this clonotype itself: Its cognate antigen has yet to be identified.

Sequencing instrument: NextSeq 550. The Human TCR Profiling Kit (MiLaboratory) was used to make UMI-labeled 5' RACE TRB cDNA libraries. cDNA synthesis used the entire amount of extracted RNA, and PCR amplification then used the entire amount of cDNA produced. Libraries were prepared in parallel with an identical number of PCR cycles. The study's processing was this. With a requirement of at least two reads per UMI, MIGEC and MiXCR extracted about 50,000 +/- 10,000 unique UMI-labeled TRB cDNA molecules per library. Each library averaged roughly 36,000 +/- 9,600 functional in-frame TRB CDR3 nucleotide clonotypes without stop codons. After each sample was downsampled to 5000 UMI-labeled TRB molecules, VDJtools was used to calculate diversity metrics such as normalized Shannon-Wiener and Chao1. For the central five CDR3 residues, VDJtools calculated physicochemical properties weighted by clonotype size, namely interaction energy, strength, volume and Kidera factor 4. The reads went through TCRdb reprocessing, and each CDR3 protein sequence gets one entry with no DNA. The V and J calls reflect TCRdb's pipeline rather than the authors' work. Per the sample table, the count is 5,000 to 6,000 distinct CDR3 sequences. Roughly 2.5% of the sample is in the top ten clones.

Each CD8+ T cell subset was flow-sorted in triplicate, and around 320,000 cells per subset were placed directly into RLT lysis buffer. To exclude memory contaminants, naive CD8+ T cells were stringently defined as CD45RO-CCR7+CD27+CD95-. Using standard density gradient centrifugation, peripheral blood mononuclear cells were isolated from buffy coats. A FACSAria III was used to flow-sort naive CXCR3-negative and CXCR3-positive CD8+ T cells. An RNeasy Mini Kit was used to extract total RNA from the sorted cells. The chain is encoded by TRBV7-8 joined to TRBJ2-7. Source material: naive CXCR3- CD8+ T cells from blood. According to the study, the label for this sample's cell subset or site signals: CD45RO-CCR7+CD27+CD95- naive CD8+ T cells lacking CXCR3 (TNR3-). This sequence originates from a human donor in good health. Some clones in this sample may be carry-over from other donors' samples. The CDR3: CASSLLLTQTYEQYF.